The rows below give T cell receptor beta chains drawn from one sample of a study of blood T cell repertoires in COVID-19. The protocol was immunoSEQ multiplex PCR, while the TCRdb copy is restricted to in-frame clones and leaves out a portion. The table includes approximately 240,000 clones, approximately 84% detected once. Sequencing was carried out using peripheral blood. The origin of the receptors is a man aged 50-60 years with acute or convalescent COVID-19. Both conserved end residues are part of each CDR3. A D gene is named only where the DNA matches it firmly. Clone size is not always given. Where it is, it says once, few, many or a class for expanded clones.

abundance	d_gene	v_gene	j_gene	CDR3aa	CDR3nt
NA	NA	TRBV7-9	TRBJ1-5	CASSLASRGNSNQPQHF	TGTGCCAGCAGCTTAGCGTCCAGGGGAAATAGCAATCAGCCCCAGCATTTT
NA	TRBD1	TRBV5-4	TRBJ2-7	CASSWDSYSSEQYF	TGTGCCAGCAGCTGGGACAGCTACTCGAGTGAGCAGTACTTC
NA	NA	TRBV6-2/TRBV6-3	TRBJ2-4	CASSYGIIAKNIQYF	TGTGCCAGCAGTTACGGCATTATAGCCAAAAACATTCAGTACTTC
NA	NA	TRBV30	TRBJ1-1	CARSLQGNTEAFF	TGTGCCCGGAGTCTTCAGGGGAACACTGAAGCTTTCTTT
NA	NA	TRBV19	TRBJ2-1	CASSKTPGPDNEQFF	TGTGCCAGTAGTAAGACACCCGGCCCCGACAATGAGCAGTTCTTC
NA	NA	TRBV6-5	TRBJ1-1	CASTRRDTEAFF	TGTGCCAGCACCCGTCGGGACACTGAAGCTTTCTTT
NA	TRBD2	TRBV11-1	TRBJ2-7	CASSFLTSETYEQYF	TGTGCCAGCAGCTTCTTAACTAGCGAAACCTACGAGCAGTACTTC
NA	TRBD1	TRBV10-3	TRBJ1-3	CASSPQGEGNTIYF	TGTGCCAGTTCACCACAGGGGGAAGGAAACACCATATATTTT
NA	NA	TRBV5-6	TRBJ2-1	CASSLGLAVDEQFF	TGTGCCAGCAGCCTGGGTCTAGCCGTGGATGAGCAGTTCTTC
NA	NA	TRBV4-2	TRBJ2-5	CASSPEDRQTQYF	TGTGCCAGCAGCCCCGAGGACAGACAGACCCAGTACTTC
NA	NA	TRBV14	TRBJ2-5	CASRLNGETQYF	TGTGCCAGCAGACTAAACGGGGAGACCCAGTACTTC
NA	NA	TRBV6-5	TRBJ1-2	CASSLLQGDGYTF	TGTGCCAGCAGTCTACTACAGGGAGATGGCTACACCTTC
NA	TRBD2	TRBV10-3	TRBJ2-2	CAMLRTSGSAGELFF	TGTGCCATGCTCAGGACTAGCGGGAGTGCCGGGGAGCTGTTTTTT
NA	NA	TRBV30	TRBJ1-2	CAWSEGQPLYGYTF	TGTGCCTGGAGTGAGGGGCAGCCGTTATATGGCTACACCTTC
once	NA	TRBV6-5	TRBJ1-6	CASSYAGRSYNSPLHF	TGTGCCAGCAGTTACGCAGGGCGCTCCTATAATTCACCCCTCCACTTT
NA	NA	TRBV5-1	TRBJ2-3	CASTRTVPPDTQYF	TGCGCCAGCACAAGGACAGTACCTCCAGATACGCAGTATTTT
NA	NA	TRBV7-3	TRBJ2-1	CASSLGSGVGDNEQFF	TGTGCCAGCAGCTTAGGCTCAGGGGTAGGGGACAATGAGCAGTTCTTC
NA	NA	TRBV5-1	TRBJ1-1	CASSVQGDLRITEAFF	TGCGCCAGCAGCGTCCAAGGGGACTTGCGTATCACTGAAGCTTTCTTT
NA	NA	TRBV11-3	TRBJ1-2	CASSRTGGGGDGYTF	TGTGCCAGCAGCCGGACGGGAGGAGGCGGGGATGGCTACACCTTC
NA	NA	TRBV7-9	TRBJ1-2	CASSPGGQSFYGYTF	TGTGCCAGCAGCCCCGGCGGGCAGTCTTTCTATGGCTACACCTTC
NA	NA	TRBV6-1	TRBJ2-7	CASSERGVGTYEQYF	TGTGCCAGCAGTGAAAGGGGTGTCGGAACCTACGAGCAGTACTTC